The 8 T cell receptor beta chains reported below all come from one sample, sequenced in a study of regulatory T cells in long-lasting Graves disease. Regarding time point: persistent/refractory GD, antithyroid drugs over 5 years with positive TRAb. PBMC RNA was the source of the TCR library. Both iRepertoire HTBI primers and Arm-PCR of CDR3 regions were used to build the TCR beta libraries. Each CDR3 protein is one row after TCRdb ran MiXCR on the multiplex PCR reads. There are 360,000 or so distinct CDR3 sequences in the sample; roughly 25% occur only once, and around 30% lies in the top ten. Here the sequenced sample was peripheral blood mononuclear cells (PBMCs), taken when the disease was refractory, from a patient treated with antithyroid drugs. The receptors derive from a woman aged 40 to 50 with Graves disease.

This CDR3 reads CASSLAPTGNTEAFF. In DNA form, the CDR3 reads TGTGCCAGCAGCCTCGCACCCACAGGGAACACTGAAGCTTTCTTT. The rearrangement joins TRBV7-9 to TRBJ1-1; TRBD1 is a possible D gene (5 bases). CDR3 length equals 15 residues. Germline values: CDR1 SEHNR, CDR2 FQNEAQ (reference sequence). V dropped 5 bases and J dropped 1 base, with 14 bases sitting between them. Together with reference TRBV7-9 and TRBJ1-1, the CDR3 gives the full variable domain: DTGVSQNPRHKITKRGQNVTFRCDPISEHNRLYWYRQTLGQGPEFLTYFQNEAQLEKSRLLSDRFSAERPKGSFSTLEIQRTEQGDSAMYLCASSLAPTGNTEAFFGQGTRLTVV.

This clonotype was observed many times. The rearrangement uses TRBV28 and TRBJ1-1; 7 bases are shared with TRBD1. The CDR3 extends over 15 amino acids. The germline gives CDR1 MDHEN, CDR2 SYDVKM. Trimming at V came to 6 bases and at J to 4 bases, leaving 11 bases not matched to a gene. Written as DNA, the CDR3 is TGTGCCAGCAGCCCAAACAGGGGCGCGGTCACTGAAGCTTTCTTT. Amino acid sequence: CASSPNRGAVTEAFF.

For the CDR3, the DNA is TGTGCCAGCAGCTCGGACAGGGGGTTCGACGAGCAGTACTTC. Its protein product is CASSSDRGFDEQYF. The V call is TRBV2, the J call TRBJ2-7, with 10 bases lining up with TRBD1. The V segment lost 6 bases and the J segment 5 bases; nucleotides outside the gene matches: 7. Germline CDR1 is SNHLY and CDR2 is FYNNEI. The length of the CDR3 is 14 residues.

This clonotype was counted between two and nine times. A much larger clone differs by one base, so this may be a read error. This chain connects TRBV12-3 or TRBV12-4 to TRBJ2-2; TRBD1 aligns across 8 bases. CDR3 length: 16 amino acids. The J segment lost 0 bases and the V segment lost 6 bases, leaving 6 bases of the junction unmatched. CDR3 sequence (DNA): TGTGCCAGCAGCCCAGTACAGGGGGCGAACACCGGGGAGCTGTTTTTT. Its translation: CASSPVQGANTGELFF.

V gene TRBV24-1 combines with J gene TRBJ2-5; D uncertain. Trimming shortened V by 3 bases and J by 0 bases, and 10 bases separated the two germline ends. CDR1 is KGHDR and CDR2 is SFDVKD in the germline V gene. This CDR3 contains 15 residues. The CDR3 DNA sequence: TGTGCCACCAGTGATCGCCCCCCGTACCAAGAGACCCAGTACTTC. It encodes CATSDRPPYQETQYF.

The V gene is TRBV5-1, the J gene TRBJ2-7; 9 nucleotides agree with TRBD1. The germline CDR1 and CDR2 sequences are SGHRS and YFSETQ. After removal of 4 bases from V and 3 bases from J, the junction contained 8 bases not matched to a gene. The CDR3 loop spans 15 amino acids. CDR3 coding DNA: TGCGCCAGCAGCGTCCGGGACAGGGAAGACTACGAGCAGTACTTC. Protein sequence: CASSVRDREDYEQYF. The full variable domain, with the rest looked up from reference TRBV5-1 and TRBJ2-7, is KAGVTQTPRYLIKTRGQQVTLSCSPISGHRSVSWYQQTPGQGLQFLFEYFSETQRNKGNFPGRFSGRQFSNSRSEMNVSTLELGDSALYLCASSVRDREDYEQYFGPGTRLTVT.

This clonotype was picked up a small number of times. This sequence joins TRBV11-3 and TRBJ2-2; D gene uncertain. Per germline, CDR1 SGHNT and CDR2 YENEEA. Trimming took off 5 bases at V and 8 bases at J, with 9 bases between the two ends. The CDR3 loop spans 12 amino acids. The CDR3: CASSPTSGELFF. CDR3 coding DNA: TGTGCCAGCAGCCCAACCTCAGGGGAGCTGTTTTTT. Drawing the rest from reference TRBV11-3 and TRBJ2-2, the complete variable domain is EAGVVQSPRYKIIEKKQPVAFWCNPISGHNTLYWYLQNLGQGPELLIRYENEEAVDDSQLPKDRFSAERLKGVDSTLKIQPAELGDSAVYLCASSPTSGELFFGEGSRLTVL.

This chain links TRBV6-1 with TRBJ2-5; D uncertain. The length of the CDR3 is 13 residues. CDR1 and CDR2 from the germline V gene are MNHNS and SASEGT. V lost 7 bases and J 1 base, leaving 10 bases between the germline ends. CDR3 sequence (DNA): TGTGCCAGCAATCGGCAGCCCCAAGAGACCCAGTACTTC. This sequence encodes CASNRQPQETQYF.